Listed below are T cell receptor beta chains from one sample, sequenced in a study of PD-1 blockade in classical Hodgkin lymphoma. Sequencing was performed with immunoSEQ multiplex PCR; in TCRdb, only in-frame clones are kept and a portion is missing. The table lists over 75,000 clones, 90% of them singletons, with around 3% in the top ten. The material was peripheral blood mononuclear cells (PBMCs), obtained before the fourth cycle of nivolumab. These receptors all stem from a human donor with classical Hodgkin lymphoma. The CDR3 runs from the conserved cysteine through the conserved F or W. Fields, in order: J gene, V gene, clone size, D gene, CDR3 protein, CDR3 DNA. The D gene is left open where the match is weak. Clone size is stated in some rows and not others, as once, few, many or a class when expanded.

J: TRBJ2-7; V: TRBV7-3; size: NA; D: TRBD1; CDR3: CASSPGQGANEQYF; DNA: TGTGCCAGCAGCCCCGGACAGGGGGCGAACGAGCAGTACTTC
J: TRBJ2-3; V: TRBV5-5; size: NA; D: NA; CDR3: CASSPGWGGTDTQYF; DNA: TGTGCCAGCAGCCCCGGGTGGGGAGGAACAGATACGCAGTATTTT
J: TRBJ1-1; V: TRBV30; size: NA; D: NA; CDR3: CAWSGRGGRNTEAFF; DNA: TGTGCCTGGAGTGGGCGGGGAGGAAGGAACACTGAAGCTTTCTTT
J: TRBJ2-3; V: TRBV18; size: NA; D: TRBD2; CDR3: CASSPGGGAPDTQYF; DNA: TGTGCCAGCTCACCAGGCGGGGGGGCCCCCGATACGCAGTATTTT
J: TRBJ1-1; V: TRBV6-1; size: NA; D: NA; CDR3: CASRPTGGAFF; DNA: TGTGCCAGCAGACCGACCGGCGGAGCTTTCTTT
J: TRBJ2-1; V: TRBV6-1; size: NA; D: TRBD2; CDR3: CASSYTSGGAYEQFF; DNA: TGTGCCAGCAGCTACACTAGCGGGGGGGCCTATGAGCAGTTCTTC
J: TRBJ2-5; V: TRBV5-1; size: few; D: NA; CDR3: CASSSRAAIQETQYF; DNA: TGCGCCAGCAGCTCCAGGGCCGCGATACAAGAGACCCAGTACTTC
J: TRBJ2-5; V: TRBV6-5; size: NA; D: TRBD2; CDR3: CASSSSGGPQETQYF; DNA: TGTGCCAGCAGTTCCAGCGGGGGGCCCCAAGAGACCCAGTACTTC
J: TRBJ2-7; V: TRBV6-6; size: NA; D: NA; CDR3: CASSPTGTWNEQYF; DNA: TGTGCCAGCAGTCCCACCGGGACATGGAACGAGCAGTACTTC
J: TRBJ2-3; V: TRBV19; size: NA; D: NA; CDR3: CASTAYDGGDVDTQYF; DNA: TGTGCCAGTACGGCTTATGATGGGGGAGACGTAGATACGCAGTATTTT
J: TRBJ2-1; V: TRBV7-9; size: NA; D: NA; CDR3: CASSPERGEQFF; DNA: TGTGCCAGCAGCCCAGAACGGGGTGAGCAGTTCTTC
J: TRBJ2-5; V: TRBV30; size: NA; D: TRBD1; CDR3: CAWSGDRGELTQYF; DNA: TGTGCCTGGAGCGGAGACAGGGGCGAGCTGACCCAGTACTTC